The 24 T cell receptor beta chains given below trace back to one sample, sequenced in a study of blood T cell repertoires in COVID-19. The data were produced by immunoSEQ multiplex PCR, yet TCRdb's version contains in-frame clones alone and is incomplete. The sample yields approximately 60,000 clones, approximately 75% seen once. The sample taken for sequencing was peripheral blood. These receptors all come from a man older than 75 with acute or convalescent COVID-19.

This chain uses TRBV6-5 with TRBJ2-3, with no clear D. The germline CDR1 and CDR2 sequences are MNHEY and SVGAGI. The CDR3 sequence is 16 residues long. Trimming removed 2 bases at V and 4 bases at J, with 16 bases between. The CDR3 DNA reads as TGTGCCAGCAGTTACGCTTCCGGGTCCGCCCCAGATACGCAGTATTTT. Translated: CASSYASGSAPDTQYF.

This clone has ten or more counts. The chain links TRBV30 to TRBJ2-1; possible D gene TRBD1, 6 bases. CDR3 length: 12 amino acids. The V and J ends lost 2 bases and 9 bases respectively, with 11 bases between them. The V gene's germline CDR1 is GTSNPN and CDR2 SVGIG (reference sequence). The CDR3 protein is CAWSTGKGEQFF. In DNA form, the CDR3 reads TGTGCCTGGAGTACAGGGAAGGGTGAGCAGTTCTTC.

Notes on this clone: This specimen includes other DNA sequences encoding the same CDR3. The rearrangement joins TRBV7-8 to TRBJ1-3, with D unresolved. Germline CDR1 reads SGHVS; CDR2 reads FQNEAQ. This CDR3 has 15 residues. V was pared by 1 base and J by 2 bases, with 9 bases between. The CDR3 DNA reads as TGTGCCAGCAGCTTAGGGCAGTATCCTGGAAACACCATATATTTT. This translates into CASSLGQYPGNTIYF.

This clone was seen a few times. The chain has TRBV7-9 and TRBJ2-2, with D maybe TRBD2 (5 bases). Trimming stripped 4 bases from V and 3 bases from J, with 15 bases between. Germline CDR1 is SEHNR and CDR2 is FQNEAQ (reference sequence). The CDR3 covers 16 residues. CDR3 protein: CASSSRRAADTGELFF. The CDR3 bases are TGTGCCAGCAGCTCCCGTAGGGCAGCGGACACCGGGGAGCTGTTTTTT. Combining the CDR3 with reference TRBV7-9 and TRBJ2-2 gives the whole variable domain DTGVSQNPRHKITKRGQNVTFRCDPISEHNRLYWYRQTLGQGPEFLTYFQNEAQLEKSRLLSDRFSAERPKGSFSTLEIQRTEQGDSAMYLCASSSRRAADTGELFFGEGSRLTVL.

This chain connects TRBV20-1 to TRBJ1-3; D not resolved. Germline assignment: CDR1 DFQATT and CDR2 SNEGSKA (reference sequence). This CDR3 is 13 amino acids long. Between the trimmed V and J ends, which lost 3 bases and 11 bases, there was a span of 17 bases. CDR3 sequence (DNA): TGCAGTGCTAGTGAGGGCCCCAACAACCCCATATATTTT. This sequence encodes CSASEGPNNPIYF.

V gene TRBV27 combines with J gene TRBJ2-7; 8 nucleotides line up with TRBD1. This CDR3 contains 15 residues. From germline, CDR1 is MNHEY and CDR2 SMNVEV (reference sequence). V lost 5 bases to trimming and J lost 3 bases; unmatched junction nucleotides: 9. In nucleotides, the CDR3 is TGTGCCAGCAGTACTACAGGGGGTAGGAGCTACGAGCAGTACTTC. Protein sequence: CASSTTGGRSYEQYF.

The CDR3 loop reads CASSMVVSSYNSPLHF. The CDR3 DNA reads TGTGCCAGTAGTATGGTAGTAAGCTCCTATAATTCACCCCTCCACTTT. The chain links TRBV19 to TRBJ1-6, with D unresolved. Trimming left V 3 bases short and J 0 bases short, with 9 bases between. The CDR3 has 16 residues. Per germline, CDR1 LNHDA and CDR2 SQIVND (reference sequence).

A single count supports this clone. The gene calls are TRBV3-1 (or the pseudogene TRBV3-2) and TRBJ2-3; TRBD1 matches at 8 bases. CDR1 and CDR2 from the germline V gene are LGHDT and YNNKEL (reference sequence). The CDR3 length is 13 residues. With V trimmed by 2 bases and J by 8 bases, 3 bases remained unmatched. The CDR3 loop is CASSQRTGSTQYF. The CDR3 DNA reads TGTGCCAGCAGCCAAAGGACAGGGAGTACGCAGTATTTT.

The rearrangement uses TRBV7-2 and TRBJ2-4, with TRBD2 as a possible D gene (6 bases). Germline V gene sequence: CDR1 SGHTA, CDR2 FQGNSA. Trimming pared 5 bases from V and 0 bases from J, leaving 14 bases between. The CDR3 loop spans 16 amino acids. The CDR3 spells CASSLTRGVAKNIQYF. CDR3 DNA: TGTGCCAGCAGCCTCACCCGCGGGGTAGCCAAAAACATTCAGTACTTC.

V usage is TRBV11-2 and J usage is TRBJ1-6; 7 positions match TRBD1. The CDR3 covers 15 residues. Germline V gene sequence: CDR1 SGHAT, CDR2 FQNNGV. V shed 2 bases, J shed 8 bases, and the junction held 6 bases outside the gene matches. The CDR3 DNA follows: TGTGCCAGCAGCTTACAGGGACAGAGATATTCACCCCTCCACTTT. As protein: CASSLQGQRYSPLHF.

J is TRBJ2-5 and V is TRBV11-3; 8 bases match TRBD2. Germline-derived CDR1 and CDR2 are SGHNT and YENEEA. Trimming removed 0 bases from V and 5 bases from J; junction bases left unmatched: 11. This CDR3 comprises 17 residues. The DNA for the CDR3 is TGTGCCAGCAGCTTAGATGGGGGTTTAGCGGGGCTGGAGACCCAGTACTTC. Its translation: CASSLDGGLAGLETQYF.

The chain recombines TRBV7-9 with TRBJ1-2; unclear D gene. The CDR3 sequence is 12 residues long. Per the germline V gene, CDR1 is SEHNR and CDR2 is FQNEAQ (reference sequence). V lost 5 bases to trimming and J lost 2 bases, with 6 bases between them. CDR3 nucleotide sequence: TGTGCCAGCAGCCTCTCGAACTATGGCTACACCTTC. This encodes CASSLSNYGYTF.

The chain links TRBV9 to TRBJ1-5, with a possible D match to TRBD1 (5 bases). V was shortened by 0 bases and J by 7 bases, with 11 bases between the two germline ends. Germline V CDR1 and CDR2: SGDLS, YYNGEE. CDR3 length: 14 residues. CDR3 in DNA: TGTGCCAGCAGCGTAGGGCGGGGCGGCCAGCCCCAGCATTTT. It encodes CASSVGRGGQPQHF.

The CDR3 region has the DNA TGCGCCAGCAGCCAAGCTCCCGGCGGGACAGGAGCCAAAAACATTCAGTACTTC. Encoded protein: CASSQAPGGTGAKNIQYF. The genes are TRBV4-1 and TRBJ2-4, with 8 bases fitting TRBD1. The germline V gene encodes CDR1 MGHRA and CDR2 YSYEKL. The trim removed 1 base at V and 0 bases at J, leaving 8 bases unmatched. The CDR3 has 18 residues.

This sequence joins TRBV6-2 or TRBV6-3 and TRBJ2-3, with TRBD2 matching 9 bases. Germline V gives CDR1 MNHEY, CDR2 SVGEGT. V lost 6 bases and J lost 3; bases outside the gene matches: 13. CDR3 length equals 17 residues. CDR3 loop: CASSPSGVPGGTDTQYF. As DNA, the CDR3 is TGTGCCAGCAGCCCTAGCGGGGTACCCGGCGGGACAGATACGCAGTATTTT.

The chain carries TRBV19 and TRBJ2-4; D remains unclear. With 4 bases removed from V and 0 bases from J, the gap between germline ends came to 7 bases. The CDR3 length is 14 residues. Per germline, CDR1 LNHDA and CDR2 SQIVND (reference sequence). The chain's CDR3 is CASSRRLAKNIQYF. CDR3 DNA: TGTGCCAGTAGTAGGCGGCTAGCCAAAAACATTCAGTACTTC.

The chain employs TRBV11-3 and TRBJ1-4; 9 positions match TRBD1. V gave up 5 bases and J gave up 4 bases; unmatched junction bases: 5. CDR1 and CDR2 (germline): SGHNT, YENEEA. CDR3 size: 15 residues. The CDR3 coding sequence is TGTGCCAGCAGCCCGCAGACAGGGGGTAATGAAAAACTGTTTTTT. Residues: CASSPQTGGNEKLFF. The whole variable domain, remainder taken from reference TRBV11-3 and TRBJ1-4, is EAGVVQSPRYKIIEKKQPVAFWCNPISGHNTLYWYLQNLGQGPELLIRYENEEAVDDSQLPKDRFSAERLKGVDSTLKIQPAELGDSAVYLCASSPQTGGNEKLFFGSGTQLSVL.

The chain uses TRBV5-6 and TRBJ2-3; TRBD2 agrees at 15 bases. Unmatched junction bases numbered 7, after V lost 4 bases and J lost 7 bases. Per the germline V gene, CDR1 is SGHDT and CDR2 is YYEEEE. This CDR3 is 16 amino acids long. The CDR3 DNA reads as TGTGCCAGCAGCGCCGGACTAGCGGGGGGGCAAAATACGCAGTATTTT. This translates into CASSAGLAGGQNTQYF.

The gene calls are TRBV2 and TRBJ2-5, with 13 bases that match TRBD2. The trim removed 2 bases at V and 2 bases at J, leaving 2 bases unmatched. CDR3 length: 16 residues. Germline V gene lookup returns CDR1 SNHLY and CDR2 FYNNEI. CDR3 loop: CASSEWGLAGQETQYF. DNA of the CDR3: TGTGCCAGCAGTGAATGGGGACTAGCGGGGCAAGAGACCCAGTACTTC.

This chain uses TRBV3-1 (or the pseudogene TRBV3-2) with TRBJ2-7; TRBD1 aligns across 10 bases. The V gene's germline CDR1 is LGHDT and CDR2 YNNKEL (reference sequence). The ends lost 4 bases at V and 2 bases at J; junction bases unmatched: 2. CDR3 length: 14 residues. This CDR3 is CASSRDRGPYEQYF. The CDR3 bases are TGTGCCAGCAGCCGGGACAGGGGTCCCTACGAGCAGTACTTC.

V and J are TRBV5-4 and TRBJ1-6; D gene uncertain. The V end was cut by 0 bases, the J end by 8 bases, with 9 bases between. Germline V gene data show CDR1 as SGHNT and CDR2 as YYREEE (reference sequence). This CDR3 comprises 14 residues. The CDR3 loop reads CASSLGGEHSPLHF. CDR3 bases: TGTGCCAGCAGCTTGGGCGGGGAGCATTCACCCCTCCACTTT.

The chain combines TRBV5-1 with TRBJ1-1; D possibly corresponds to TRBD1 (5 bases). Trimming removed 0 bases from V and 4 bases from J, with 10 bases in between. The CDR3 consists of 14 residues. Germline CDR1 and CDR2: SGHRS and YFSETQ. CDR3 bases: TGCGCCAGCAGCTTGGAAGGGGCTGGCACTGAAGCTTTCTTT. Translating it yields CASSLEGAGTEAFF.

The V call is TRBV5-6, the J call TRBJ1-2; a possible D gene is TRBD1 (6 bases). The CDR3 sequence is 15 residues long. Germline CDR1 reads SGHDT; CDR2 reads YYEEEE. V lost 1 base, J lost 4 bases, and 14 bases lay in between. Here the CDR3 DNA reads TGTGCCAGCAGCTTGCAGGGGACGGTATCCTATGGCTACACCTTC. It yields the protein CASSLQGTVSYGYTF.

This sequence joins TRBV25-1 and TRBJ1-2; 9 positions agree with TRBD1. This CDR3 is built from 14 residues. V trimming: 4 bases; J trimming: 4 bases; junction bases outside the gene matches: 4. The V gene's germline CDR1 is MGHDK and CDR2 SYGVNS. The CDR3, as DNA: TGTGCCAGCAGTGTAACGACAGGGGGCTATGGCTACACCTTC. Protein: CASSVTTGGYGYTF.